These T cell receptor beta chains were read from a single sample in a study of T cell repertoires in cytomegalovirus infection. MiXCR, applied by TCRdb to the reads, yields one record per CDR3 protein. The data hold 150,000 to 200,000 distinct CDR3 sequences, with more than 15% observed a single time. Sequencing was done on a sample of CD8+ T cells from PBMCs. The receptors here all came from a human donor in good health (CMV status not recorded). Some clones in this sample may be carry-over from other donors' samples. The CDR3 runs from the conserved cysteine through the conserved F or W. A D gene is named only where the DNA matches it firmly. Clone size is shown for a subset of rows, as once, few, many or a class of expanded clone.

j_call v_call clone_size d_call cdr3_aa cdr3_nt
TRBJ1-2 TRBV29-1 few NA CSVEGGRASGGYTF TGCAGCGTTGAAGGGGGAAGGGCGTCGGGTGGCTACACCTTC
TRBJ2-5 TRBV5-1 few TRBD2 CASSLDGGGQETQYF TGCGCCAGCAGCTTGGATGGGGGGGGCCAAGAGACCCAGTACTTC
TRBJ2-7 TRBV7-2 few NA CASSLTESREQYF TGTGCCAGCAGCTTGACAGAAAGCAGGGAGCAGTACTTC
TRBJ2-2 TRBV27 NA NA CASSLRRPDELFF TGTGCCAGCAGTTTGCGCCGGCCGGACGAGCTGTTTTTT
TRBJ2-1 TRBV6-8 NA TRBD2 CASSYAGDNEQFF TGTGCCAGCAGTTACGCGGGGGATAATGAGCAGTTCTTC
TRBJ2-7 TRBV5-6 few NA CASSLGNRKFYEQYF TGTGCCAGCAGCTTGGGAAATCGGAAGTTCTACGAGCAGTACTTC
TRBJ1-1 TRBV7-2 NA NA CASSLGHTPTEAFF TGTGCCAGCAGCCTCGGACACACCCCCACTGAAGCTTTCTTT
TRBJ1-2 TRBV28 NA TRBD1 CASSLGEPRGQGDGYTF TGTGCCAGCAGTTTAGGTGAGCCAAGAGGCCAGGGGGACGGCTACACCTTC
TRBJ2-3 TRBV28 NA TRBD2 CASSLLAEIPPDTQYF TGTGCCAGCAGCCTTCTAGCGGAGATCCCCCCAGATACGCAGTATTTT
TRBJ2-1 TRBV6-2/TRBV6-3 NA NA CASSDYEQFF TGTGCCAGCAGTGACTATGAGCAGTTCTTC
TRBJ2-4 TRBV6-2/TRBV6-3 few NA CASSYRAGGENIQYF TGTGCCAGCAGTTACCGTGCCGGGGGTGAAAACATTCAGTACTTC
TRBJ2-7 TRBV7-2 NA NA CASSAGLEQYF TGTGCCAGCAGCGCAGGGCTCGAGCAGTACTTC
TRBJ2-1 TRBV6-2/TRBV6-3 few TRBD2 CASSLGLGPRNEQFF TGTGCCAGCAGTTTGGGACTAGGTCCCAGAAATGAGCAGTTCTTC
TRBJ1-5 TRBV7-6 NA TRBD1 CASSALDRPGQPQHF TGTGCCAGCAGCGCCTTGGACAGGCCGGGCCAGCCCCAGCATTTT
TRBJ2-7 TRBV7-2 NA NA CASSPRVVGITSYEQYF TGTGCCAGCAGCCCTAGGGTGGTAGGGATAACTTCCTACGAGCAGTACTTC
TRBJ2-7 TRBV7-9 NA NA CASSWTETYEQYF TGTGCCAGCAGCTGGACGGAGACCTACGAGCAGTACTTC
TRBJ1-6 TRBV14 NA TRBD1 CASSQHRGNSPLHF TGTGCCAGCAGCCAACACAGGGGAAATTCACCCCTCCACTTT
TRBJ1-6 TRBV28 NA TRBD1 CAVQGERDNSPLHF TGTGCCGTCCAGGGGGAACGGGATAATTCACCCCTCCACTTT
TRBJ2-1 TRBV7-9 few NA CASSFLVTLGENEQFF TGTGCCAGCAGCTTCCTTGTCACTTTGGGGGAGAATGAGCAGTTCTTC
TRBJ2-1 TRBV30 NA NA CAWSRRTYNEQFF TGTGCCTGGAGTCGCAGGACCTACAATGAGCAGTTCTTC
TRBJ2-1 TRBV12-3/TRBV12-4 NA NA CASILKGLRGNEQFF TGTGCCAGCATCTTGAAGGGCCTCCGAGGGAATGAGCAGTTCTTC
TRBJ1-1 TRBV5-6 NA TRBD1 CASSPRDREAFF TGTGCCAGCAGCCCTCGGGACAGGGAGGCTTTCTTT
TRBJ2-7 TRBV7-9 NA NA CASSLVGEQYF TGTGCCAGCAGCTTAGTCGGCGAGCAGTACTTC
TRBJ2-1 TRBV7-9 once NA CASSPSRSYNEQFF TGTGCCAGCAGCCCGAGTCGGTCTTACAATGAGCAGTTCTTC
TRBJ1-1 TRBV6-2/TRBV6-3 NA NA CASSYSYPRGSTEAFF TGTGCCAGCAGTTACTCATACCCAAGAGGTAGCACTGAAGCTTTCTTT
TRBJ2-5 TRBV6-6 NA TRBD1 CASSQAGQGLAETQYF TGTGCCAGCAGCCAGGCAGGACAGGGGTTAGCAGAGACCCAGTACTTC
TRBJ2-2 TRBV27 NA NA CVSRQAPGGELFF TGTGTCTCCCGACAGGCCCCGGGCGGGGAGCTGTTTTTT
TRBJ2-5 TRBV9 NA NA CASSCSGESAQETQYF TGTGCCAGCAGCTGCTCCGGAGAGTCAGCACAAGAGACCCAGTACTTC
TRBJ2-7 TRBV11-2 NA NA CASSLDGLTYEQYF TGTGCCAGCAGCTTAGACGGGTTGACCTACGAGCAGTACTTC
TRBJ1-1 TRBV12-3/TRBV12-4 few NA CASRGGYTEAFF TGTGCCAGCAGGGGAGGGTACACTGAAGCTTTCTTT
TRBJ1-3 TRBV6-2/TRBV6-3 NA NA CASSYDGNNGNTIYF TGTGCCAGCAGTTACGATGGGAACAACGGAAACACCATATATTTT
TRBJ1-5 TRBV2 NA NA CASSEWGQSNQPQHF TGTGCCAGCAGTGAATGGGGGCAGAGCAATCAGCCCCAGCATTTT
TRBJ2-2 TRBV20-1 few TRBD1 CSARDHGGQGSAGELFF TGCAGTGCTAGAGATCACGGAGGACAGGGGTCGGCCGGGGAGCTGTTTTTT
TRBJ2-1 TRBV29-1 few TRBD2 CSVEDWGSGHHNEQFF TGCAGCGTTGAAGATTGGGGTAGCGGGCACCACAATGAGCAGTTCTTC
TRBJ2-7 TRBV12-3/TRBV12-4 NA NA CASSFGLLGEQYF TGTGCCAGCAGCTTCGGACTCCTCGGCGAGCAGTACTTC